A selection of T cell receptor beta chains follows, all from one sample in a study of T cell clonotyping in hematopoietic cell transplantation. Data came from immunoSEQ multiplex PCR; TCRdb stores just in-frame clones and leaves some out. Among roughly 9,000 clones listed, roughly 85% were seen once. Source: PBMCs, taken 180 days after allogeneic stem cell transplant. The receptors here all came from a female patient between 30 and 45 years old who had an allogeneic stem cell transplant, so the T cells may come from the graft donor. Some clones in this sample may be carry-over from other donors' samples. Each CDR3 is given with its conserved first and last residue. The D gene is left open where the match is weak. Clone size, where shown, is once, few, many, or a class for clones that have expanded.

cdr3_nt | cdr3_aa | d_call | v_call | clone_size | j_call
TGTGCCAGTAGTTGGGCACGAAACTATGGCTACACCTTC | CASSWARNYGYTF | NA | TRBV19 | few | TRBJ1-2
TGTGCCAGCAGTCGACCGACAGGGTCCGGCTACGAGCAGTACTTC | CASSRPTGSGYEQYF | TRBD1 | TRBV6-5 | NA | TRBJ2-7
TGTGCCTGTGCGGGGAGAAACACCATATATTTT | CACAGRNTIYF | NA | TRBV30 | NA | TRBJ1-3
TGCAGTGCTAGTACAGGGTTTGGCTACACCTTC | CSASTGFGYTF | NA | TRBV20-1 | once | TRBJ1-2
TGCGCCAGCAGCTTGGAGCGGGGGAGCACCGGGGAGCTGTTTTTT | CASSLERGSTGELFF | TRBD2 | TRBV5-1 | NA | TRBJ2-2
TGTGCCAGCTCACCCCTTGCGTCCTACGAGCAGTACTTC | CASSPLASYEQYF | NA | TRBV18 | NA | TRBJ2-7
TGTGCCAGCAGCCAAGTACCCACTGAAGCTTTCTTT | CASSQVPTEAFF | NA | TRBV14 | NA | TRBJ1-1
TGTGCCAGCTCACACGAGACAGGAGCAATGGAGACCCAGTACTTC | CASSHETGAMETQYF | NA | TRBV18 | NA | TRBJ2-5
TGTGCCAGCAGCCGCGTCTCGGGGGGTCAGTGGGAGCTGTTTTTT | CASSRVSGGQWELFF | TRBD2 | TRBV7-2 | NA | TRBJ2-2
TGCAGCGTTGCGGGGCGGGAGGGGCCACTCAATGAAGCTTTCTTT | CSVAGREGPLNEAFF | NA | TRBV29-1 | NA | TRBJ1-1
TGTGCCAGCAGCCCCAATGGCGGCTCTGGAAACACCATATATTTT | CASSPNGGSGNTIYF | NA | TRBV5-4 | NA | TRBJ1-3
TGCGCCAGCAGTGAGTGGGGCGACGGCTACACCTTC | CASSEWGDGYTF | NA | TRBV10-2 | NA | TRBJ1-2
TGTGCCAGCAGTTACCCGAAGACAGGGGGATTTGACGAGCAGTACTTC | CASSYPKTGGFDEQYF | TRBD1 | TRBV6-6 | NA | TRBJ2-7
TGCGCCAGCAGCCTGGGACTCCAGGGGGAGACCCAGTACTTC | CASSLGLQGETQYF | NA | TRBV4-3 | NA | TRBJ2-5
TGTGCCAGCAGCTTTAACGGGCGCGAGCAGTACTTC | CASSFNGREQYF | NA | TRBV7-3 | once | TRBJ2-7
TGTGCCTGGAGCCCCGGGACAGGGGTTGGTCAGCCCCAGCATTTT | CAWSPGTGVGQPQHF | TRBD1 | TRBV30 | NA | TRBJ1-5
TGTGCCAGTAGTATCGGGGGGGGCGTAGGGGAGCAGTTCTTC | CASSIGGGVGEQFF | TRBD2 | TRBV19 | NA | TRBJ2-1
TGTGCCTCCGAAGGGAGGGACATTGATCAGCCCCAGCATTTT | CASEGRDIDQPQHF | NA | TRBV2 | NA | TRBJ1-5
TGTGCCAGCAGTTTATTTAACAGCGGAGCGGGGACCCAGTACTTC | CASSLFNSGAGTQYF | NA | TRBV27 | NA | TRBJ2-5
TGTGCCAGCTCACTACAGGGGGAGAACACTGAAGCTTTCTTT | CASSLQGENTEAFF | TRBD1 | TRBV18 | NA | TRBJ1-1
TGTGCCAGCAGTTACCGGGACAGGGCAGGTGGGGAGCTGTTTTTT | CASSYRDRAGGELFF | TRBD1 | TRBV6-6 | NA | TRBJ2-2
TGTGCCAGCAGCGAAAGGGGAACCTATGGCTACACCTTC | CASSERGTYGYTF | NA | TRBV5-6 | NA | TRBJ1-2
TGTGCCAGTAGTCCAAGGGCCACAGGCCGCAATCAGCCCCAGCATTTT | CASSPRATGRNQPQHF | NA | TRBV19 | few | TRBJ1-5
TGCAGCGTTGAGGCAGGACAGACCTATGGCTACACCTTC | CSVEAGQTYGYTF | NA | TRBV29-1 | NA | TRBJ1-2
TGTGCCAGCAGCTCCGGGACAGGGCCATTTTACGAGCAGTACTTC | CASSSGTGPFYEQYF | TRBD1 | TRBV13 | NA | TRBJ2-7
TGTGCTAGTGGTTTGGGAGACAGGGCAGAGGGCTACACCTTC | CASGLGDRAEGYTF | TRBD1 | TRBV12-5 | NA | TRBJ1-2
TGTGCCAGCAGCTTAGACCTAGCGGGCCTCAATGAGCAGTTCTTC | CASSLDLAGLNEQFF | TRBD2 | TRBV7-9 | NA | TRBJ2-1
TGTGCCAGCAGCTTAGCGTACGGGTCCGGGGAGCTGTTTTTT | CASSLAYGSGELFF | NA | TRBV11-2 | NA | TRBJ2-2
TGTGCCAGCACCCCCGAGAGACGCCGGCGAGGCTACACCTTC | CASTPERRRRGYTF | NA | TRBV7-2 | NA | TRBJ1-2
TGTGCCAGCACCTCCCTGGACAGAAAGCTGTTTTTT | CASTSLDRKLFF | NA | TRBV19 | once | TRBJ2-2
TGTGCCAGCTCGCGGGCAGATACGCAGTATTTT | CASSRADTQYF | NA | TRBV7-9 | NA | TRBJ2-3
TGTGCCAGCAGCTCCATTGGGACTACCGGCGATGAGCAGTTCTTC | CASSSIGTTGDEQFF | TRBD2 | TRBV7-3 | NA | TRBJ2-1
TGCGCCAGCAGCCGGGACCGTTCCTACGAGCAGTACTTC | CASSRDRSYEQYF | NA | TRBV10-1 | once | TRBJ2-7